One sample yielded the 17 T cell receptor beta chains listed below, sequenced in a study of T cells after yellow fever vaccination. TCRdb analysed the 5' RACE reads with MiXCR anew, one entry per CDR3 protein. Of hundreds of thousands of distinct CDR3 sequences in the sample, 9% to 15% were seen once. The specimen comprised PBMCs, sampled on the day of the yellow fever booster vaccination. These receptor sequences come from a man aged 30 to 45 who received the YFV17D yellow fever vaccine.

This clonotype came up many times. The genes are TRBV27 and TRBJ2-3; D not resolved. Deletions cut 6 bases from V and 2 bases from J, with 12 bases between. This CDR3 is 14 amino acids long. CDR1 and CDR2 (germline): MNHEY, SMNVEV (reference sequence). CDR3 coding DNA: TGTGCCAGCAGCACTACATCACTCACAGATACGCAGTATTTT. It is translated as CASSTTSLTDTQYF.

In this sample, this clonotype turned up many times. The V gene is TRBV10-3, the J gene TRBJ2-7; TRBD2 aligns across 10 bases. Germline trimming cut 0 bases from V and 6 bases from J; bases unmatched to any gene: 5. CDR1 is ENHRY, CDR2 SYGVKD, per germline. The CDR3 runs to 15 residues. The CDR3 sequence: CAISESTRLAGEQYF. The CDR3 nucleotides read TGTGCCATCAGTGAGTCCACCAGACTAGCGGGCGAGCAGTACTTC.

The rearrangement uses TRBV18 and TRBJ2-7; D may be TRBD2 (6 bases). Trimming pared 5 bases from V and 7 bases from J, leaving 15 bases between. The CDR3 extends over 13 amino acids. Germline lookup yields CDR1 KGHSH and CDR2 LQKENI. The CDR3 DNA reads TGTGCCAGCTCAACAGCCCGGGCGGGAGAGCAGTACTTC. Its protein product is CASSTARAGEQYF.

This chain connects TRBV5-1 to TRBJ1-2, with D hard to call. This CDR3 contains 13 residues. Trimming took off 5 bases at V and 0 bases at J, with 8 bases between the two ends. Germline lookup yields CDR1 SGHRS and CDR2 YFSETQ. CDR3 DNA: TGCGCCAGCAGGTACGCGCCTAACTATGGCTACACCTTC. Encoded protein: CASRYAPNYGYTF.

This clonotype was found a few times. This chain uses TRBV7-9 with TRBJ1-3, with D possibly being TRBD1 (6 bases). The germline V gene encodes CDR1 SEHNR and CDR2 FQNEAQ (reference sequence). The CDR3 has 16 amino acids. Trimming removed 5 bases from V and 4 bases from J, with 18 bases in between. CDR3 bases: TGTGCCAGCAGCGAACAGGGAAGGATTCTAGGAAACACCATATATTTT. Translated: CASSEQGRILGNTIYF.

This clonotype was found a few times. The CDR3 sequence is CASSYLPGQGTDTQYF. The DNA for the CDR3 is TGTGCCAGCAGTTATCTTCCGGGACAGGGCACAGATACGCAGTATTTT. The rearrangement joins TRBV6-2 or TRBV6-3 to TRBJ2-3, with 8 bases aligning to TRBD1. V lost 3 bases, J lost 1 base, and 6 bases stayed unmatched. This CDR3 has 16 residues. Germline V gene lookup returns CDR1 MNHEY and CDR2 SVGEGT.

The chain is built from TRBV2 and TRBJ1-1, with D possibly TRBD1 on 5 matching bases. V lost 1 base to trimming and J lost 5 bases, with 14 bases between them. This CDR3 spans 15 amino acids. Germline assignment: CDR1 SNHLY and CDR2 FYNNEI. Written as DNA, the CDR3 is TGTGCCAGCAGTGAAGACCCGGGGGGGTGGACTGAAGCTTTCTTT. It yields the protein CASSEDPGGWTEAFF.

The table lists this clonotype with a few counts. The chain is built from TRBV28 and TRBJ2-3, with D possibly being TRBD2 (5 bases). Between the trimmed V and J ends, which lost 6 bases and 2 bases, there was a span of 18 bases. The CDR3 covers 16 residues. Germline V gives CDR1 MDHEN, CDR2 SYDVKM. CDR3 sequence: CASSQPRGLYTDTQYF. The CDR3 DNA sequence: TGTGCCAGCAGCCAACCCCGCGGGCTCTACACAGATACGCAGTATTTT.

This clonotype showed up just a few times. V is TRBV10-3 and J is TRBJ1-2; D remains unclear. Between the trimmed V and J ends, which lost 4 bases and 3 bases, there was a span of 9 bases. Germline CDR1 and CDR2: ENHRY and SYGVKD. The CDR3 runs to 13 residues. For the CDR3, the DNA is TGTGCCATCAGTGGTGTGGGCGACTATGGCTACACCTTC. Encoded protein: CAISGVGDYGYTF.

This chain links TRBV10-3 with TRBJ1-5; 9 positions match TRBD1. Trimming at V came to 0 bases and at J to 0 bases, leaving 3 bases not matched to a gene. Germline CDR1 reads ENHRY; CDR2 reads SYGVKD. The CDR3 loop spans 17 amino acids. The CDR3 DNA is TGTGCCATCAGTGAGTCGGACAGGGGAGTTAGCAATCAGCCCCAGCATTTT. Translation: CAISESDRGVSNQPQHF.

CDR3 nucleotide sequence: TGTGCCAGCAGCCCACCTAGACAGGGGGGCAACTACGAGCAGTACTTC. Translating gives CASSPPRQGGNYEQYF. The J gene is TRBJ2-7, the V gene TRBV6-2 or TRBV6-3, with TRBD1 matching 9 bases. V gave up 6 bases and J gave up 3 bases; unmatched junction bases: 12. The germline gives CDR1 MNHEY, CDR2 SVGEGT. This CDR3 has 16 residues.

There are a few counts of this clonotype. The rearrangement uses TRBV15 and TRBJ2-1; TRBD2 matches at 7 bases. J gave up 9 bases and V 5 bases, and 22 bases lay outside the gene matches. From germline, CDR1 is LNHNV and CDR2 YYDKDF (reference sequence). This CDR3 is built from 18 residues. CDR3 sequence reads: CATSDANPPSEREFEQFF. The CDR3, as DNA: TGTGCCACCAGCGACGCGAACCCACCCTCGGAGCGGGAATTTGAGCAGTTCTTC. Based on the CDR3 plus reference TRBV15 and TRBJ2-1, the full variable domain is DAMVIQNPRYQVTQFGKPVTLSCSQTLNHNVMYWYQQKSSQAPKLLFHYYDKDFNNEADTPDNFQSRRPNTSFCFLDIRSPGLGDTAMYLCATSDANPPSEREFEQFFGPGTRLTVL.

This chain links TRBV19 with TRBJ2-3; possibly TRBD2 for D (6 bases). Trimming cost V 6 bases and J 0 bases, with 13 bases left between them. This CDR3 has 15 amino acids. Germline-derived CDR1 and CDR2 are LNHDA and SQIVND (reference sequence). CDR3 bases: TGTGCCAGTAGGGGAACCGGGACTAGCACAGATACGCAGTATTTT. Amino acid sequence: CASRGTGTSTDTQYF.

This clonotype was recorded many times. V usage is TRBV29-1 and J usage is TRBJ2-3; TRBD2 aligns across 9 bases. CDR1 is SQVTM and CDR2 is ANQGSEA in the germline V gene. The CDR3 is 15 residues long. J gave up 3 bases and V 4 bases, and 8 bases lay outside the gene matches. The CDR3 nucleotides read TGCAGCGTTGTACTAGCGGGTAGGGGGACAGATACGCAGTATTTT. Amino acids: CSVVLAGRGTDTQYF.

This chain uses TRBV11-2 with TRBJ2-3; 9 bases line up with TRBD2. The CDR3 has 21 residues. Germline V gene data show CDR1 as SGHAT and CDR2 as FQNNGV. V lost 2 bases, J lost 9 bases, and 27 bases stayed unmatched. The CDR3: CASSLPSVLAGRFQIQETQYF. CDR3 nucleotide sequence: TGTGCCAGCAGCTTACCTTCCGTCCTAGCGGGACGCTTCCAGATACAGGAAACGCAGTATTTT.

This clonotype was detected a few times. CDR3 amino acids: CASSQVALPRNEQFF. The CDR3 bases are TGCGCCAGCAGCCAAGTTGCTCTCCCTCGCAATGAGCAGTTCTTC. The chain recombines TRBV4-1 with TRBJ2-1; no definite D call. This CDR3 is built from 15 residues. Looked up from germline, CDR1 is MGHRA and CDR2 is YSYEKL. With 1 base removed from V and 6 bases from J, the gap between germline ends came to 13 bases.

The gene calls are TRBV4-3 and TRBJ1-2; tentative D call: TRBD1 (6 bases). Germline V gene sequence: CDR1 LGHNA, CDR2 YSLEER. V lost 4 bases and J 5 bases, leaving 17 bases between the germline ends. The CDR3 sequence is 15 residues long. CDR3 bases: TGCGCCAGCAGCCCCTCGGCCGGGGGCGGTTATGGCTACACCTTC. Translation gives CASSPSAGGGYGYTF.